This record covers a single T cell receptor beta chain. This clone turned up a few times. Its antigen is currently not known. Base qualities are not recorded, but no much larger clone differs from it by a single base. This specimen comes from a study of tumor-infiltrating lymphocytes in localized non-small cell lung cancer (dated by TCRdb to the early 2020s). Study-level background: The cohort covered several histologies, both smokers and never-smokers, and patients whose samples were collected after neoadjuvant chemotherapy. From each patient came resected tumor tissue plus uninvolved lung tissue from that same patient, and the uninvolved lung tissue was described as non-adjacent to the tumor. The same patients underwent several integrated assays, with TCR sequencing performed together with flow cytometry, multiplex immunofluorescence, RNA-seq, exome sequencing and proteomics. In total, the ICON cohort consisted of roughly 150 surgical patients with localized non-small cell lung cancer who had their tumors resected. The paired tumor versus uninvolved lung comparison of immunoSEQ T-cell fraction included fewer than 65 patients. What the study reported, not specific to this receptor: Recurrence-free survival showed no association with tumor T-cell fraction from TCR sequencing (p = 0.61). Higher T cell infiltration in tumors than in uninvolved lung tissue was supported by TCRbeta sequencing, consistent with immunofluorescence CD3 counts. Because different pieces of the same tissue were used for different assays, technical variation could not be separated from intratumor heterogeneity. Since assay coverage differed from patient to patient depending on how much tissue was available, TCR sequencing was done for only a subset of the cohort. No difference in TCR-derived T-cell fraction was observed between the flow cytometry-defined immunotypes IM1 (good prognosis) and IM2 (poor prognosis).

TCR sequencing with the immunoSEQ assay provided the T-cell fraction in tumor and uninvolved lung tissue. On the study's bioinformatics: In the survival analysis, patients were divided into a high T-cell fraction group (upper tertile) and a low T-cell fraction group (lower two tertiles), and the two groups were compared using a log-rank test. A signed-rank test was used to test differences in T-cell fraction between paired tumor and uninvolved lung samples. Sourced from immuneACCESS, this table was stored by TCRdb with only in-frame sequences that have V and J called. A share of the clones is absent; for the studies checked, an unresolved V gene accounts for under half, and the remainder has no known explanation. The D gene and trimming were derived from the DNA, and the V and J assignments and clone size from that table. The sample has approximately 10,000 clones on record, 84% of them singletons. The ten largest make up 6% to 9% of the sample.

According to the germline V gene, CDR1 reads SNHLY and CDR2 reads FYNNEI. The CDR3 starts with the cysteine, ends with the phenylalanine, and has 15 residues. Just the 45-base CDR3 DNA is kept, in frame starting at base 1. Trimming accounts for 5 bases at V and 3 bases at J, while the number of junction bases matched to no gene is 7. Enrollment in ICON was initiated in 2016, and the last patient was enrolled in 2018. In a subcohort of approximately 78 patients, fresh tumor and matched uninvolved tissue were collected for in-depth immune analyses, with TCR sequencing among those analyses. TCR sequencing was performed on DNA isolated from bulk tissue, without cell sorting.

The chain uses TRBV2 and TRBJ1-5; 7 central nucleotides agree with TRBD1. The sample comprised lung tumor tissue. This clonotype was sampled from a human donor with non-small cell lung cancer. DNA sequence: TGTGCCAGCAGTCCGACAGGGCCCCCCAATCAGCCCCAGCATTTT. This is translated as CASSPTGPPNQPQHF.